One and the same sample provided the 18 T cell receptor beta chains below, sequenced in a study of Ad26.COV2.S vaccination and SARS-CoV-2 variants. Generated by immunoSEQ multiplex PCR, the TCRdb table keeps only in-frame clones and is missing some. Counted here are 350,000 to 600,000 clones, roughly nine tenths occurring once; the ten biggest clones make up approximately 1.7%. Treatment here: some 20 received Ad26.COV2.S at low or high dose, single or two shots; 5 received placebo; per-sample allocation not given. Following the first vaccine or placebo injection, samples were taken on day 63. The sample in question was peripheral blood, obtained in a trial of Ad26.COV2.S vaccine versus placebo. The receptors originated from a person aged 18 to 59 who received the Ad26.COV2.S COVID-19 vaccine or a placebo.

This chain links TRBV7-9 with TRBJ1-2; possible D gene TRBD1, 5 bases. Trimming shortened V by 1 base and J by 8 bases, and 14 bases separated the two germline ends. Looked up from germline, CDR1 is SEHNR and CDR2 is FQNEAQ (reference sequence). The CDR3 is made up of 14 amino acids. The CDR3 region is CASSLEVGAFGYTF. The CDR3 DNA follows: TGTGCCAGCAGCTTAGAGGTTGGGGCGTTCGGCTACACCTTC.

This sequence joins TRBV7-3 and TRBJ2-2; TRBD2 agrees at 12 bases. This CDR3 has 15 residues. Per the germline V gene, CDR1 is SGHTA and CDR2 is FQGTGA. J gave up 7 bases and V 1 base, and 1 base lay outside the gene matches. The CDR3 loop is CASSLMGLAGGELFF. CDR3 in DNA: TGTGCCAGCAGCTTAATGGGACTAGCGGGCGGGGAGCTGTTTTTT.

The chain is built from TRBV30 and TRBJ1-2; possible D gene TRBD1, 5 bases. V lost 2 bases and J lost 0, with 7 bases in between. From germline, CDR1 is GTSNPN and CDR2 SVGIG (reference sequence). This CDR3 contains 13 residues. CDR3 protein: CAWSWGANYGYTF. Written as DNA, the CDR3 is TGTGCCTGGAGTTGGGGGGCTAACTATGGCTACACCTTC.

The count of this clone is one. For the CDR3, the DNA is TGTGCCAGCAGCTTACAGGGGGACTGGACCTTTTACGAGCAGTACTTC. Translation gives CASSLQGDWTFYEQYF. The chain is built from TRBV7-2 and TRBJ2-7; possibly TRBD1 for D (7 bases). Trimming stripped 2 bases from V and 4 bases from J, with 18 bases between. Per germline, CDR1 SGHTA and CDR2 FQGNSA. CDR3 length equals 16 residues. The full variable domain, in which reference TRBV7-2 and TRBJ2-7 provide the parts outside the CDR3, is GAGVSQSPSNKVTEKGKDVELRCDPISGHTALYWYRQSLGQGLEFLIYFQGNSAPDKSGLPSDRFSAERTGGSVSTLTIQRTQQEDSAVYLCASSLQGDWTFYEQYFGPGTRLTVT.

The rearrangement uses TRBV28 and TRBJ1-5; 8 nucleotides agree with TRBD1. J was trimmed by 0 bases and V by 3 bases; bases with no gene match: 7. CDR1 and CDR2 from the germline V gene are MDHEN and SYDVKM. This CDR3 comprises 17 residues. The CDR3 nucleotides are TGTGCCAGCAGTTTGGGCCCCAGGGGGCTTAGCAATCAGCCCCAGCATTTT. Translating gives CASSLGPRGLSNQPQHF.

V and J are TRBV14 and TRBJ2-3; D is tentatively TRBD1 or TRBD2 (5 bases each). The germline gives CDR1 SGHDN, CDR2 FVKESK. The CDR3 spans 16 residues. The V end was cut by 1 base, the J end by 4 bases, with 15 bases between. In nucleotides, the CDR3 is TGTGCCAGCAGCCAAGTGGTTCAGGGCGGGCCAGATACGCAGTATTTT. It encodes CASSQVVQGGPDTQYF. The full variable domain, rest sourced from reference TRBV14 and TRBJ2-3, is EAGVTQFPSHSVIEKGQTVTLRCDPISGHDNLYWYRRVMGKEIKFLLHFVKESKQDESGMPNNRFLAERTGGTYSTLKVQPAELEDSGVYFCASSQVVQGGPDTQYFGPGTRLTVL.

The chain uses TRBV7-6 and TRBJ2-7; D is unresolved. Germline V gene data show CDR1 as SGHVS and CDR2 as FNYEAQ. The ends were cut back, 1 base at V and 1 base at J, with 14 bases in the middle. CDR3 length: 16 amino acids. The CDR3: CASSLGASVLSYEQYF. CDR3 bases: TGTGCCAGCAGCTTAGGTGCCTCAGTTCTTTCCTACGAGCAGTACTTC. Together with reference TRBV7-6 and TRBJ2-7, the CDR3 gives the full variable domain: GAGVSQSPRYKVTKRGQDVALRCDPISGHVSLYWYRQALGQGPEFLTYFNYEAQQDKSGLPNDRFSAERPEGSISTLTIQRTEQRDSAMYRCASSLGASVLSYEQYFGPGTRLTVT.

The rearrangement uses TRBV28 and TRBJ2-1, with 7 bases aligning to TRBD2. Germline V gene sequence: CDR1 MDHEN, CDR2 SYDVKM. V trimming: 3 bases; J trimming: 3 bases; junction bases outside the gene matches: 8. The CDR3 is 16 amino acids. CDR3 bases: TGTGCCAGCAGTTTCCAACTAGCGCAAAACTACAATGAGCAGTTCTTC. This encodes CASSFQLAQNYNEQFF.

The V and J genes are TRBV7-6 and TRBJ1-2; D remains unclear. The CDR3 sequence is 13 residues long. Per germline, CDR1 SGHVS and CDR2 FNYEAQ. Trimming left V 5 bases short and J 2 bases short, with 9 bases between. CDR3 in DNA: TGTGCCAGCAGCCCAAGGTCGAACTATGGCTACACCTTC. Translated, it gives CASSPRSNYGYTF.

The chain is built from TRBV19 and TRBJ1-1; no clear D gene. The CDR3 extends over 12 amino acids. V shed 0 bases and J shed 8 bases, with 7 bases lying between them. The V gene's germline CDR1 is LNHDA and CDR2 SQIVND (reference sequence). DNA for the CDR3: TGTGCCAGTAGTATAGACAGGAGCGAAGCTTTCTTT. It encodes CASSIDRSEAFF. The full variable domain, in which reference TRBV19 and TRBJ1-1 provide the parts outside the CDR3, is DGGITQSPKYLFRKEGQNVTLSCEQNLNHDAMYWYRQDPGQGLRLIYYSQIVNDFQKGDIAEGYSVSREKKESFPLTVTSAQKNPTAFYLCASSIDRSEAFFGQGTRLTVV.

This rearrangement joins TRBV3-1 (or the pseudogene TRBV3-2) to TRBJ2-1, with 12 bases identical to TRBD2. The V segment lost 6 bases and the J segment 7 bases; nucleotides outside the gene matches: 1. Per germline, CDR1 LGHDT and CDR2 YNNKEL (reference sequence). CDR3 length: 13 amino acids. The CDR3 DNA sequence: TGTGCCAGCAGGACTAGCGGGAGAAATGAGCAGTTCTTC. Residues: CASRTSGRNEQFF.

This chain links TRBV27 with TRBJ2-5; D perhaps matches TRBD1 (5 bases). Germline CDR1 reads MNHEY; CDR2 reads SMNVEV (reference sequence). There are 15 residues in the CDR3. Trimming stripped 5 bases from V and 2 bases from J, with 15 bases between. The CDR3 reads CASSRQLGRQETQYF. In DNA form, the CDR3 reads TGTGCCAGCAGTCGACAGCTCGGACGACAAGAGACCCAGTACTTC.

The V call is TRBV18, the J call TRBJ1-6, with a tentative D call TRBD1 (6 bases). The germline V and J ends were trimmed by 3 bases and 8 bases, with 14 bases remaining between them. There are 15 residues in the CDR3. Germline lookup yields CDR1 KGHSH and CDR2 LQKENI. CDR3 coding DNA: TGTGCCAGCTCACCGTTGTCCGGGGGCGATTCACCCCTCCACTTT. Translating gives CASSPLSGGDSPLHF. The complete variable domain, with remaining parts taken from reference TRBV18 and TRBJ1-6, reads NAGVMQNPRHLVRRRGQEARLRCSPMKGHSHVYWYRQLPEEGLKFMVYLQKENIIDESGMPKERFSAEFPKEGPSILRIQQVVRGDSAAYFCASSPLSGGDSPLHFGNGTRLTVT.

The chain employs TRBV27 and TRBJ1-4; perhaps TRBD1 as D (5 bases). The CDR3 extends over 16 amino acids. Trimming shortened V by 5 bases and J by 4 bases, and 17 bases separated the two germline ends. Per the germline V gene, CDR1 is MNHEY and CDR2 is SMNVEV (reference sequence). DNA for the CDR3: TGTGCCAGCAGTCCCACAGGAGGGGCCGGTAATGAAAAACTGTTTTTT. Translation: CASSPTGGAGNEKLFF. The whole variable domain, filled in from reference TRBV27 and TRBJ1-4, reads EAQVTQNPRYLITVTGKKLTVTCSQNMNHEYMSWYRQDPGLGLRQIYYSMNVEVTDKGDVPEGYKVSRKEKRNFPLILESPSPNQTSLYFCASSPTGGAGNEKLFFGSGTQLSVL.

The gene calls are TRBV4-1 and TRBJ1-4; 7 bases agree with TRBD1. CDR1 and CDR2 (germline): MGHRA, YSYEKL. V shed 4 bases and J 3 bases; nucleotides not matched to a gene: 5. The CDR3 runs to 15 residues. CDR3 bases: TGCGCCAGCAGCCCTAGGGGGCTCGCTAATGAAAAACTGTTTTTT. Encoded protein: CASSPRGLANEKLFF.

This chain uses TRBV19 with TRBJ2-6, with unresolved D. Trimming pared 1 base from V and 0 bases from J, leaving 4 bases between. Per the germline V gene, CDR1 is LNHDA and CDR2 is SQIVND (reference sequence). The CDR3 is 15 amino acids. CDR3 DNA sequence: TGTGCCAGTAGTATAGTAACCTCTGGGGCCAACGTCCTGACTTTC. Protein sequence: CASSIVTSGANVLTF.

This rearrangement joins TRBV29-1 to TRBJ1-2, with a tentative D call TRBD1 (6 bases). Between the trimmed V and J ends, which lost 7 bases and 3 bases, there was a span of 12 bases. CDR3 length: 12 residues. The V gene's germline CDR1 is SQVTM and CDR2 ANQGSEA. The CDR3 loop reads CSARDRYYGYTF. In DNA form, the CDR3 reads TGCAGCGCAAGAGACAGGTACTATGGCTACACCTTC.

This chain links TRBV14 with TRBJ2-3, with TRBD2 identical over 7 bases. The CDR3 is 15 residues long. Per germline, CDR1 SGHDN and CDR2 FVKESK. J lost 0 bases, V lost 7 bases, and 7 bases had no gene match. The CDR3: CASNPSGASTDTQYF. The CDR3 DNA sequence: TGTGCCAGCAACCCTAGCGGAGCTAGCACAGATACGCAGTATTTT.